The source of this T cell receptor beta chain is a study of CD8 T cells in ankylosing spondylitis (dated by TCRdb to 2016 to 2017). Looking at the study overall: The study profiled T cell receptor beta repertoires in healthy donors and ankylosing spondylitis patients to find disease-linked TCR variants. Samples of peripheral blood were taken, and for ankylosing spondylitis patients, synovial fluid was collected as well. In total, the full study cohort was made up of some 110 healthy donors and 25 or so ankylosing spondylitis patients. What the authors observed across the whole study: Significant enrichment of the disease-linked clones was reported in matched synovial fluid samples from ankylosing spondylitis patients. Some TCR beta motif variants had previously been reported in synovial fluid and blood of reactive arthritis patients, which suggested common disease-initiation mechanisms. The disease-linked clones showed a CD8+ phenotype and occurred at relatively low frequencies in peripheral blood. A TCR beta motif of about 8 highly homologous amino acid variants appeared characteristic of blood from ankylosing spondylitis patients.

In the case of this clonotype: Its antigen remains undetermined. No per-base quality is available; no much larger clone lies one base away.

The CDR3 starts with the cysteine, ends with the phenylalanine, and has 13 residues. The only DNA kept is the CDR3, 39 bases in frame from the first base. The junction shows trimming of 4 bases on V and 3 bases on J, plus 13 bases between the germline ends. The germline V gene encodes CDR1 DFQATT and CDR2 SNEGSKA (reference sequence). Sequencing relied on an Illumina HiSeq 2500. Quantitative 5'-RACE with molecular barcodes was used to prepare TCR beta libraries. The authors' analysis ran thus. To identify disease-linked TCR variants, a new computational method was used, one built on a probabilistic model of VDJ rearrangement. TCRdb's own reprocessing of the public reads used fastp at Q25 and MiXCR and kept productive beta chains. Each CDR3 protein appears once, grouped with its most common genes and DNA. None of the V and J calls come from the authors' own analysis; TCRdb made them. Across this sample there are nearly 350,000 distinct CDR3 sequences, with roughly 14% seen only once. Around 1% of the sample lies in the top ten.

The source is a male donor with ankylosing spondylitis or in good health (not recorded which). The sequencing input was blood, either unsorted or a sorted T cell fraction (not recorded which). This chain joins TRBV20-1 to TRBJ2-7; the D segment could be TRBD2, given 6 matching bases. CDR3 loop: CSAIGGTVYEQYF. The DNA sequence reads TGCAGTGCTATTGGCGGGACGGTCTACGAGCAGTACTTC.